These 19 T cell receptor beta chains share one sample of origin, sequenced in a study of T cells after yellow fever vaccination. From the 5' RACE reads, TCRdb called clonotypes with MiXCR, one entry per CDR3 protein. The sample has some 560,000 distinct CDR3 sequences; about a sixth are singletons. The material was PBMCs, obtained about 5 days after the first yellow fever vaccination. The receptors were gathered from a man aged 18 to 30 who received the YFV17D yellow fever vaccine.

The V call is TRBV29-1, the J call TRBJ2-5, with 7 bases aligning to TRBD1. Trimming took 8 bases from V and 2 from J; bases not matched to a gene: 5. Per germline, CDR1 SQVTM and CDR2 ANQGSEA. CDR3 length equals 12 residues. The CDR3 DNA is TGCAGCACCCAGGGGGTACAAGAGACCCAGTACTTC. It yields the protein CSTQGVQETQYF.

V is TRBV6-2 or TRBV6-3 and J is TRBJ1-5; D may be TRBD1 (5 bases). In germline, CDR1 is MNHEY, CDR2 SVGEGT. V lost 7 bases to trimming and J lost 5 bases, with 9 bases between them. The CDR3 runs to 12 residues. The CDR3 sequence: CASNGGYQPQHF. The CDR3 nucleotides read TGTGCCAGCAATGGGGGATATCAGCCCCAGCATTTT.

This clonotype was seen many times. The chain carries TRBV7-9 and TRBJ2-3, with a possible D match to TRBD2 (6 bases). CDR1 and CDR2 from the germline V gene are SEHNR and FQNEAQ (reference sequence). The germline V and J ends were trimmed by 10 bases and 0 bases, with 14 bases remaining between them. CDR3 length: 14 amino acids. The CDR3 DNA follows: TGTGCCACGAAAAGGGACTCAAGCACAGATACGCAGTATTTT. Translated: CATKRDSSTDTQYF.

The table lists this clonotype with many counts. CDR3 in amino acids: CASSFKFDEQYF. DNA for the CDR3: TGTGCCAGCAGTTTTAAGTTTGACGAGCAGTACTTC. This chain links TRBV12-3 or TRBV12-4 with TRBJ2-7; D ambiguous. V lost 3 bases, J lost 5 bases, and 8 bases lay in between. The CDR3 totals 12 residues.

The chain employs TRBV20-1 and TRBJ2-7; D uncertain. The CDR3 consists of 14 residues. V lost 5 bases, J lost 4 bases, and 18 bases lay in between. Germline V gene sequence: CDR1 DFQATT, CDR2 SNEGSKA (reference sequence). The CDR3 nucleotides read TGCAGTGCTCGGGTTGGTGGATTCATTTACGAGCAGTACTTC. It translates to CSARVGGFIYEQYF.

In DNA, the CDR3 is TGTGCCAGCAGATTGGAGAACTACAATGAGCAGTTCTTC. The encoded protein is CASRLENYNEQFF. This chain uses TRBV7-9 with TRBJ2-1; D remains unclear. The germline V and J ends were trimmed by 6 bases and 3 bases, with 9 bases remaining between them. This CDR3 is built from 13 residues. Germline V gene lookup returns CDR1 SEHNR and CDR2 FQNEAQ (reference sequence). The whole variable domain, remainder taken from reference TRBV7-9 and TRBJ2-1, is DTGVSQNPRHKITKRGQNVTFRCDPISEHNRLYWYRQTLGQGPEFLTYFQNEAQLEKSRLLSDRFSAERPKGSFSTLEIQRTEQGDSAMYLCASRLENYNEQFFGPGTRLTVL.

The genes are TRBV20-1 and TRBJ1-1, with TRBD1 matching 10 bases. The V gene end was trimmed by 4 bases and the J gene end by 12 bases; junction bases not matched to a gene: 8. The germline gives CDR1 DFQATT, CDR2 SNEGSKA (reference sequence). The CDR3 sequence is 12 residues long. The CDR3, as DNA: TGCAGTGCTAAACACCGGGACAGGGGTCCTTTCTTT. Encoded protein: CSAKHRDRGPFF.

The CDR3 is CASSQDPRGRETDTQYF. The CDR3, as DNA: TGCGCCAGCAGCCAAGACCCTAGGGGCAGGGAGACAGATACGCAGTATTTT. The rearrangement joins TRBV4-3 to TRBJ2-3; either TRBD1 or TRBD2 may fit D (5 bases each). The ends were cut back, 0 bases at V and 3 bases at J, with 16 bases in the middle. Looked up from germline, CDR1 is LGHNA and CDR2 is YSLEER. The CDR3 length is 17 residues.

This clonotype was seen a few times. V and J are TRBV3-1 and TRBJ2-3; D is unclear. Trimming took off 4 bases at V and 6 bases at J, with 11 bases between the two ends. From germline, CDR1 is LGHDT and CDR2 YNNKEL (reference sequence). The CDR3 totals 13 residues. The DNA for the CDR3 is TGTGCCAGCAGCCCGTTAGGGCGGGATACGCAGTATTTT. Amino acids: CASSPLGRDTQYF.

A few counts support this clonotype. This sequence joins TRBV7-2 and TRBJ1-1, with 7 bases that match TRBD1. V trimming: 0 bases; J trimming: 4 bases; junction bases outside the gene matches: 2. The germline V gene encodes CDR1 SGHTA and CDR2 FQGNSA. CDR3 length: 14 amino acids. This CDR3 reads CASSLADRSTEAFF. The CDR3 nucleotides are TGTGCCAGCAGCTTAGCGGACAGGAGCACTGAAGCTTTCTTT. The full variable domain, with the rest looked up from reference TRBV7-2 and TRBJ1-1, is GAGVSQSPSNKVTEKGKDVELRCDPISGHTALYWYRQSLGQGLEFLIYFQGNSAPDKSGLPSDRFSAERTGGSVSTLTIQRTQQEDSAVYLCASSLADRSTEAFFGQGTRLTVV.

The chain links TRBV14 to TRBJ2-1; D assignment may be TRBD1 or TRBD2 (5 bases each). Germline V gene lookup returns CDR1 SGHDN and CDR2 FVKESK. The length of the CDR3 is 17 residues. V was clipped by 0 bases and J by 4 bases, with 16 bases between them. The DNA for the CDR3 is TGTGCCAGCAGCCAAGAATTGGGGTGGGGGATTTACAATGAGCAGTTCTTC. It codes for CASSQELGWGIYNEQFF.

This chain uses TRBV6-2 or TRBV6-3 with TRBJ2-7, with TRBD1 matching 7 bases. Germline lookup yields CDR1 MNHEY and CDR2 SVGEGT. The CDR3 contains 17 residues. V lost 2 bases and J lost 3; bases outside the gene matches: 13. DNA of the CDR3: TGTGCCAGCAGTTACACCCCCGACAATACAGGGGACTACGAGCAGTACGTC. It translates to CASSYTPDNTGDYEQYV.

This chain connects TRBV19 to TRBJ2-7; 10 bases are shared with TRBD2. CDR1 and CDR2 from the germline V gene are LNHDA and SQIVND (reference sequence). This CDR3 is built from 15 residues. V lost 5 bases and J lost 0; bases outside the gene matches: 4. The CDR3 sequence: CASSLRTSGSYEQYF. DNA of the CDR3: TGTGCCAGTAGTCTTCGGACTAGCGGCTCCTACGAGCAGTACTTC.

The rearrangement links TRBV7-2 to TRBJ1-5; weak D call: TRBD1 (5 bases). Trimming took 4 bases from V and 7 from J, leaving 11 bases between them. From germline, CDR1 is SGHTA and CDR2 FQGNSA. This CDR3 spans 13 amino acids. The chain's CDR3 is CASSYGGEQPQHF. In nucleotides, the CDR3 is TGTGCCAGCAGCTACGGGGGGGAGCAGCCCCAGCATTTT.

This clonotype was recorded a few times. The chain carries TRBV7-2 and TRBJ2-5; 8 positions agree with TRBD2. The CDR3 is 13 residues long. V shed 5 bases and J 3 bases; nucleotides not matched to a gene: 2. Germline V gene sequence: CDR1 SGHTA, CDR2 FQGNSA. CDR3 in DNA: TGTGCCAGCAGCCGAGCGGGGGAAGAGACCCAGTACTTC. As protein: CASSRAGEETQYF.

V is TRBV18 and J is TRBJ2-7, with 7 bases aligning to TRBD1. CDR1 and CDR2 (germline): KGHSH, LQKENI. The CDR3 loop spans 16 amino acids. Trimming removed 3 bases from V and 3 bases from J; junction bases left unmatched: 11. The CDR3 region is CASSPWAPGQSYEQYV. In DNA, the CDR3 is TGTGCCAGCTCACCCTGGGCCCCGGGACAGAGCTACGAGCAGTACGTC.

This clonotype was seen a handful of times. CDR3 region: CASTIGGNRAPDSYEQYV. For the CDR3, the DNA is TGTGCCAGCACCATTGGAGGTAACAGGGCCCCCGACTCTTACGAGCAGTACGTC. The rearrangement joins TRBV2 to TRBJ2-7; D may be TRBD1 (6 bases). Trimming stripped 7 bases from V and 4 bases from J, with 29 bases between. The length of the CDR3 is 18 residues. CDR1 is SNHLY and CDR2 is FYNNEI in the germline V gene.

The CDR3, as DNA: TGTGCCAGCAGCCCTAGACCGGGACAGGCCTCTAATGAAAAACTGTTTTTT. Translated: CASSPRPGQASNEKLFF. V is TRBV7-3 and J is TRBJ1-4; 8 nucleotides align to TRBD1. Germline V lookup: CDR1 SGHTA, CDR2 FQGTGA. With V trimmed by 5 bases and J by 3 bases, 11 bases remained unmatched. The CDR3 has 17 residues.

The chain combines TRBV20-1 with TRBJ1-6; D call uncertain. Germline V gives CDR1 DFQATT, CDR2 SNEGSKA (reference sequence). The CDR3 totals 12 residues. V dropped 3 bases and J dropped 8 bases, with 8 bases sitting between them. The CDR3 nucleotides read TGCAGTGCTAGTAGGTCCCATTCACCCCTCCACTTT. It translates to CSASRSHSPLHF.